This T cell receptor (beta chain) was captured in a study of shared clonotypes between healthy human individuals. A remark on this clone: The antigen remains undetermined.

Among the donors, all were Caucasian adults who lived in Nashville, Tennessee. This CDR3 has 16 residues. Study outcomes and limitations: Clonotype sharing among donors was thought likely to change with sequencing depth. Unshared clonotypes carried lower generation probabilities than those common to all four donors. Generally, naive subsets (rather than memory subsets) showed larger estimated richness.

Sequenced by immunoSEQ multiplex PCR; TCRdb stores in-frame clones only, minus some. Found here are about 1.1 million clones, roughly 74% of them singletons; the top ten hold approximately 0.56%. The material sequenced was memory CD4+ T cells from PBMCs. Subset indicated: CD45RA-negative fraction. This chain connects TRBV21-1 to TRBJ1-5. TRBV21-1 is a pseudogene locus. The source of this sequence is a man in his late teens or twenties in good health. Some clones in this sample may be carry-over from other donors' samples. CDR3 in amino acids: CASSKVRQELYQPQHF. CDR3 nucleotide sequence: TGTGCCAGCAGCAAAGTTCGGCAGGAGCTTTATCAGCCCCAGCATTTT.